The entry below gives a single T cell receptor beta chain sequence along with its context. RNA totalling 0.5 to 1 ug underwent reverse transcription with random hexamers. Amplification of the TCR beta CDR3 was carried out by immunoSEQ multiplex PCR, which spanned a total of 54 Vbeta and 13 Jbeta segments. TCRdb processed the immunoSEQ multiplex PCR reads anew with MiXCR; each CDR3 protein has one entry. This sample has roughly 330,000 distinct CDR3 sequences, with 92% found just once. The V end lost 5 bases, the J end lost 4 bases, and 13 bases lay between the germline ends. There are 13 residues in the CDR3. The germline gives CDR1 SGHNT, CDR2 YYREEE (reference sequence). TCR beta sequencing covered blood CD8+ and CD4+ T cells. Bulk CD8+ and CD4+ cells came from magnetic negative isolation; CD8+ TEMRA by FACS. This sample was included in a study of CD8 T cells in Susac syndrome.

The chain carries TRBV5-4 and TRBJ2-7; D is ambiguous. What was sequenced was CD4+ T cells from PBMCs. The receptor was isolated from a human donor with multiple sclerosis. CDR3 sequence (DNA): TGTGCCAGCAGTGATCGGGTGGGATACGAGCAGTACTTC. Translation: CASSDRVGYEQYF. Full variable domain (outside the CDR3, taken from reference TRBV5-4 and TRBJ2-7): ETGVTQSPTHLIKTRGQQVTLRCSSQSGHNTVSWYQQALGQGPQFIFQYYREEENGRGNFPPRFSGLQFPNYSSELNVNALELDDSALYLCASSDRVGYEQYFGPGTRLTVT.